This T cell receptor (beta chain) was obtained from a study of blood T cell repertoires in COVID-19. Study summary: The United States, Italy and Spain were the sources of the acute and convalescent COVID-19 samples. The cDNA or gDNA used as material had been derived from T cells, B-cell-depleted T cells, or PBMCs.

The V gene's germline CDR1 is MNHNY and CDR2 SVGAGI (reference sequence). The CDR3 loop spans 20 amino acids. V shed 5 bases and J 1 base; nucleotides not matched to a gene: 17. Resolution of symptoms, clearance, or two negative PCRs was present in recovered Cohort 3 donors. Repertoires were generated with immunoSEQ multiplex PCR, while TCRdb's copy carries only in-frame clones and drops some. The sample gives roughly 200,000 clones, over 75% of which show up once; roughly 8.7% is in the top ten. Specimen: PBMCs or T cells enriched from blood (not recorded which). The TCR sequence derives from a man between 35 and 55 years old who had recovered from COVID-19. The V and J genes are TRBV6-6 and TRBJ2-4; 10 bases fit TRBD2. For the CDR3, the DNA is TGTGCCAGCAGTCCTACCCCGGGACTAGCGCCCATGGGGGCCAAAAACATTCAGTACTTC. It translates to CASSPTPGLAPMGAKNIQYF.